These 24 T cell receptor beta chains were sequenced from one sample in a study of cytotoxic CD8 clonotypes in ibrutinib-treated CLL. The method was immunoSEQ multiplex PCR; TCRdb's version includes in-frame clones alone and lacks a portion of them. The sample lists 300,000 to 350,000 clones; about 80% were seen once. The sample consisted of PBMCs, taken before ibrutinib treatment. Receptor source: a human donor with chronic lymphocytic leukemia.

This clone was counted a few times. This chain joins TRBV5-1 and TRBJ1-5; D gene unclear. In germline, CDR1 is SGHRS, CDR2 YFSETQ. This CDR3 comprises 13 residues. V lost 4 bases, J lost 3 bases, and 8 bases lay in between. DNA of the CDR3: TGCGCCAGCAGCCCGCTTCCCAATCAGCCCCAGCATTTT. Its translation is CASSPLPNQPQHF.

The chain combines TRBV4-1 with TRBJ2-7; no clear D. The CDR3 has 13 residues. CDR1 is MGHRA, CDR2 YSYEKL, per germline. Trimming pared 0 bases from V and 6 bases from J, leaving 9 bases between. CDR3 sequence reads: CASSQERVGEQYF. CDR3 coding DNA: TGCGCCAGCAGCCAAGAAAGAGTAGGCGAGCAGTACTTC.

This clone was counted a single time. This sequence joins TRBV27 and TRBJ2-2, with D maybe TRBD1 (6 bases). The germline gives CDR1 MNHEY, CDR2 SMNVEV (reference sequence). The CDR3 consists of 16 residues. V was clipped by 6 bases and J by 2 bases, with 16 bases between them. The CDR3: CASRKQGVLNTGELFF. In nucleotides, the CDR3 is TGTGCCAGCAGGAAACAGGGAGTACTTAACACCGGGGAGCTGTTTTTT.

V and J are TRBV18 and TRBJ1-5; 8 nucleotides align to TRBD1. CDR1 is KGHSH and CDR2 is LQKENI in the germline V gene. This CDR3 region has 13 residues. With 3 bases clipped from V and 6 bases from J, the junction kept 1 base outside the gene matches. This CDR3 is CASSPDRAQPQHF. The CDR3 DNA reads TGTGCCAGCTCACCGGACAGGGCTCAGCCCCAGCATTTT.

With respect to this clone: Other DNA sequences in the same sample also yield this CDR3. The rearrangement links TRBV7-7 to TRBJ1-1; 8 bases agree with TRBD1. Germline values: CDR1 SSHAT, CDR2 FNYEAQ (reference sequence). The V segment lost 5 bases and the J segment 5 bases; nucleotides outside the gene matches: 13. The CDR3 runs to 16 residues. For the CDR3, the DNA is TGTGCCAGCAGCATCCATGACAGGGGAGCTAGGACTGAAGCTTTCTTT. This sequence encodes CASSIHDRGARTEAFF.

In regard to this clone: A junction end diverges from the germline sequence, so it may reflect a read error. This rearrangement joins TRBV7-2 to TRBJ2-5; 11 bases map to TRBD2. The CDR3 is 16 residues long. The V gene's germline CDR1 is SGHTA and CDR2 FQGNSA. CDR3 protein: CASSIAGGPYQETQYF. The DNA for the CDR3 is TGTGCCAGCAGCATAGCGGGAGGGCCTTACCAAGAGACCCAGTACTTC.

The genes are TRBV5-6 and TRBJ2-5; D unresolved. V lost 1 base to trimming and J lost 2 bases, with 6 bases between them. CDR1 SGHDT and CDR2 YYEEEE come from the germline V gene. The CDR3 is 13 amino acids. Here the CDR3 DNA reads TGTGCCAGCAGCTTGCGCGGACAAGAGACCCAGTACTTC. Translated, it gives CASSLRGQETQYF.

This chain uses TRBV6-1 with TRBJ1-5, with 9 bases fitting TRBD1. The germline gives CDR1 MNHNS, CDR2 SASEGT. V shed 7 bases, J shed 0 bases, and the junction held 4 bases outside the gene matches. The CDR3 runs 15 residues. The CDR3 reads CASTGTGISNQPQHF. DNA for the CDR3: TGTGCCAGCACGGGGACAGGGATTAGCAATCAGCCCCAGCATTTT.

The J gene is TRBJ1-2, the V gene TRBV30; no firm D call. The CDR3 extends over 15 amino acids. V shed 0 bases and J shed 7 bases, with 18 bases lying between them. From germline, CDR1 is GTSNPN and CDR2 SVGIG (reference sequence). The CDR3 nucleotides are TGTGCCTGGAGTGTACCAGGTTGGGAGGTTCGTGGCTACACCTTC. Protein sequence: CAWSVPGWEVRGYTF.

This clone was seen a single time. The gene calls are TRBV4-3 and TRBJ2-5; no clear D. The ends were cut back, 2 bases at V and 0 bases at J, with 10 bases in the middle. Per germline, CDR1 LGHNA and CDR2 YSLEER. This CDR3 region has 15 residues. CDR3 DNA sequence: TGCGCCAGCAGCCAAAATGTGGTGAACCAAGAGACCCAGTACTTC. Its translation is CASSQNVVNQETQYF.

The rearrangement links TRBV27 to TRBJ1-5; no definite D call. The V gene lost 5 bases and the J gene lost 2 bases, with 7 bases spanning the gap. The germline V gene has CDR1 MNHEY and CDR2 SMNVEV (reference sequence). This CDR3 region has 13 residues. CDR3 DNA: TGTGCCAGCAGTCGGCAGGGCAATCAGCCCCAGCATTTT. Its translation is CASSRQGNQPQHF.

This clone was picked up a small number of times. The chain employs TRBV28 and TRBJ2-7; D is tentatively TRBD1 or TRBD2 (5 bases each). Germline CDR1 is MDHEN and CDR2 is SYDVKM. The CDR3 runs 14 residues. The V end was cut by 6 bases, the J end by 6 bases, with 18 bases between. In DNA form, the CDR3 reads TGTGCCAGCAGAACTTCCGGGACGTTCTTCGAGCAGTACTTC. Translation gives CASRTSGTFFEQYF.

The V gene is TRBV19, the J gene TRBJ1-5; 7 bases are a match to TRBD1. Germline CDR1 LNHDA, CDR2 SQIVND (reference sequence). The CDR3 covers 14 residues. V trimming: 4 bases; J trimming: 9 bases; junction bases outside the gene matches: 9. The CDR3 spells CASSRDRRMVPQHF. CDR3 in DNA: TGTGCCAGTAGTAGGGACAGAAGGATGGTGCCCCAGCATTTT.

The rearrangement joins TRBV5-1 to TRBJ2-2, with 7 bases fitting TRBD2. The CDR3 loop spans 15 amino acids. Trimming cost V 3 bases and J 4 bases; bases outside gene matches: 6. Germline V lookup: CDR1 SGHRS, CDR2 YFSETQ. The CDR3 sequence: CASSSRAGTTGELFF. In nucleotides, the CDR3 is TGCGCCAGCAGCTCCAGAGCGGGAACCACCGGGGAGCTGTTTTTT.

This clone was seen once. The V gene is TRBV4-1, the J gene TRBJ1-5; TRBD1 aligns across 9 bases. The germline V gene has CDR1 MGHRA and CDR2 YSYEKL. The CDR3 has 15 amino acids. V lost 3 bases and J lost 6; bases outside the gene matches: 6. The CDR3 region has the DNA TGCGCCAGCAGCCATGAGGACAGGGGAAGTCAGCCCCAGCATTTT. Protein sequence: CASSHEDRGSQPQHF.

This clone occurred once. V is TRBV5-4 and J is TRBJ2-1, with 12 nucleotides matching TRBD2. With 3 bases clipped from V and 1 base from J, the junction kept 5 bases outside the gene matches. CDR1 SGHNT and CDR2 YYREEE come from the germline V gene (reference sequence). The CDR3 is 17 amino acids. CDR3 sequence reads: CASSSRLAGESYNEQFF. For the CDR3, the DNA is TGTGCCAGCAGCTCGAGACTAGCGGGAGAATCCTACAATGAGCAGTTCTTC.

The chain has TRBV4-3 and TRBJ1-5; no reliable D call. The CDR3 runs to 14 residues. Germline lookup yields CDR1 LGHNA and CDR2 YSLEER. Trimming took off 4 bases at V and 7 bases at J, with 14 bases between the two ends. This CDR3 is CASSRGRTGQPQHF. The CDR3 bases are TGCGCCAGCAGCCGAGGACGAACGGGACAGCCCCAGCATTTT.

The chain joins TRBV7-2 to TRBJ1-5; the D is unclear. The germline V and J ends were trimmed by 2 bases and 4 bases, with 9 bases remaining between them. Germline V gene data show CDR1 as SGHTA and CDR2 as FQGNSA. The CDR3 has 14 amino acids. Here the CDR3 DNA reads TGTGCCAGCAGCTTAAGGGCAACGAATCAGCCCCAGCATTTT. It encodes CASSLRATNQPQHF. The whole variable domain, filled in from reference TRBV7-2 and TRBJ1-5, reads GAGVSQSPSNKVTEKGKDVELRCDPISGHTALYWYRQSLGQGLEFLIYFQGNSAPDKSGLPSDRFSAERTGGSVSTLTIQRTQQEDSAVYLCASSLRATNQPQHFGDGTRLSIL.

This rearrangement joins TRBV18 to TRBJ2-7, with a weak D call TRBD2 (6 bases). The V end lost 2 bases, the J end lost 0 bases, and 14 bases lay between the germline ends. The CDR3 contains 16 residues. The V gene's germline CDR1 is KGHSH and CDR2 LQKENI. The CDR3, as DNA: TGTGCCAGCTCACCATTTTACCTAGCGAGCTCCTACGAGCAGTACTTC. Translating gives CASSPFYLASSYEQYF.

CDR3 nucleotides: TGTGCCAGCAGCCCGAGTAGCGGGAGCTTCTACGAGCAGTACTTC. It encodes CASSPSSGSFYEQYF. This rearrangement joins TRBV6-5 to TRBJ2-7, with 9 nucleotides matching TRBD2. This CDR3 comprises 15 residues. CDR1 and CDR2 from the germline V gene are MNHEY and SVGAGI. V lost 6 bases and J lost 3; bases outside the gene matches: 9.

This chain uses TRBV7-9 with TRBJ2-2; 11 bases line up with TRBD2. The CDR3 is 15 residues long. Germline V gives CDR1 SEHNR, CDR2 FQNEAQ (reference sequence). After removal of 6 bases from V and 7 bases from J, the junction contained 7 bases not matched to a gene. CDR3 sequence reads: CASRPLAGAIGELFF. The CDR3 DNA follows: TGTGCCAGCAGGCCACTAGCGGGAGCAATCGGGGAGCTGTTTTTT.

The chain uses TRBV14 and TRBJ1-2; 7 bases match TRBD1. CDR1 and CDR2 (germline): SGHDN, FVKESK. The CDR3 consists of 15 residues. Germline trimming cut 4 bases from V and 6 bases from J; bases unmatched to any gene: 11. The CDR3 spells CASSLRPRDSHGYTF. The CDR3 bases are TGTGCCAGCAGCCTCAGACCCCGGGACAGCCATGGCTACACCTTC.

This chain links TRBV11-2 with TRBJ2-3; the match to TRBD2 covers 9 bases. The CDR3 covers 14 residues. The germline gives CDR1 SGHAT, CDR2 FQNNGV. Losses at the gene ends were 5 bases for V and 4 bases for J; bases not matched to a gene: 4. CDR3 nucleotide sequence: TGTGCCAGCAGCCGGGGACTAGCATCAGATACGCAGTATTTT. Amino acids: CASSRGLASDTQYF.

The CDR3 bases are TGTGCCAGCAGTGAATATACATCCCCCGGGGAGCTGTTTTTT. This translates into CASSEYTSPGELFF. The chain employs TRBV25-1 and TRBJ2-2; D not certain. With 0 bases removed from V and 6 bases from J, the gap between germline ends came to 8 bases. The germline CDR1 and CDR2 sequences are MGHDK and SYGVNS. The length of the CDR3 is 14 residues.